This T cell receptor (beta chain) was retrieved from a study of blood T cells in healthy people across ages. Study-wide points: Unsorted PBMCs blocked a conclusive comparison of naive and antigen-experienced cells. With naive T cell percentage, TCR beta diversity showed a strong correlation. Diversity of TCR beta per million T cells declined in a roughly linear way with age.

The total RNA that was extracted per sample amounted to at least 5.5 micrograms. This clonotype was recorded a few times. Its antigen is as yet unknown. The authors ran a second PCR of 7 to 11 cycles using a sample-barcoded 5' primer and a J-beta primer mix. TCRdb analysed the 5' RACE reads with MiXCR anew, one entry per CDR3 protein. Of 1.5 million to 2 million distinct CDR3 sequences in the sample, about 49% were seen once. This receptor was identified in a woman in her thirties or forties in good health. The material sequenced was blood.

The CDR3 loop reads CSVSTRVSLSYNEQFF. CDR3 DNA: TGCAGCGTTAGTACGCGGGTAAGCCTCTCCTACAATGAGCAGTTCTTC. V gene TRBV29-1 combines with J gene TRBJ2-1, with D possibly being TRBD2 (5 bases). Trimming took off 5 bases at V and 0 bases at J, with 17 bases between the two ends. Germline V lookup: CDR1 SQVTM, CDR2 ANQGSEA. The CDR3 has 16 amino acids.